This T cell receptor beta chain was obtained from a study of T cells after yellow fever vaccination. Points from the study as a whole: It was a weaker secondary response, yet one that peaked faster, at day 5 versus 15.

This clonotype occurred many times. The antigen is unknown. Per the germline V gene, CDR1 is SNHLY and CDR2 is FYNNEI. The ends were cut back, 4 bases at V and 1 base at J, with 11 bases in the middle. The CDR3 is made up of 15 amino acids. Researchers made TCR cDNA using 5'RACE template switching, and this step added a universal primer site and UMIs. TCRdb ran MiXCR on the 5' RACE reads and lists one entry per CDR3 protein. The sample lists about 130,000 distinct CDR3 sequences; approximately 6.6% were seen once. The V and J genes are TRBV2 and TRBJ1-5; D is uncertain. The sample consisted of CD4+ T cells sorted from PBMCs, taken 10 days after the yellow fever booster vaccination. This TCR was sampled from a man aged 25 to 40 who received the YFV17D yellow fever vaccine. CDR3 sequence reads: CASSATRLSNQPQHF. For the CDR3, the DNA is TGTGCCAGCAGTGCAACCAGACTAAGCAATCAGCCCCAGCATTTT. Full variable domain (outside the CDR3, taken from reference TRBV2 and TRBJ1-5): EPEVTQTPSHQVTQMGQEVILRCVPISNHLYFYWYRQILGQKVEFLVSFYNNEISEKSEIFDDQFSVERPDGSNFTLKIRSTKLEDSAMYFCASSATRLSNQPQHFGDGTRLSIL.